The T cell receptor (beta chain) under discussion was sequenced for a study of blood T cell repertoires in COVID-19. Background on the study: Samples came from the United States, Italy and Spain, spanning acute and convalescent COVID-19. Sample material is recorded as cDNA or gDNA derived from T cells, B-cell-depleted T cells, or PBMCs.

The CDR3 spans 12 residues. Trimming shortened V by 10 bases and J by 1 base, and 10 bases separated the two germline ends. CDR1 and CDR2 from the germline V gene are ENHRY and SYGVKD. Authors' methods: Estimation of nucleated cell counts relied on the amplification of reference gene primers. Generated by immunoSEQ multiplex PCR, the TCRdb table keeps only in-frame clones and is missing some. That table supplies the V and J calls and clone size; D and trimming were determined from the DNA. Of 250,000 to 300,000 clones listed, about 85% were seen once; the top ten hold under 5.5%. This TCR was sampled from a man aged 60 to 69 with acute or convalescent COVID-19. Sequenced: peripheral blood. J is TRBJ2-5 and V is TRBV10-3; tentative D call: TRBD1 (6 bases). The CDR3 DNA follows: TGTGCCACGAGGGACACCCAAGAGACCCAGTACTTC. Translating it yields CATRDTQETQYF.